The 8 T cell receptor beta chains listed next were all sequenced from one sample in a study of T cell responses to AZD1222 COVID-19 vaccine. Profiled with immunoSEQ multiplex PCR; TCRdb holds only in-frame clones, not every one. The sample contains about 39,000 clones, 70% to 90% of which appear only once. The specimen was peripheral blood, collected 28 days after the second AZD1222 dose. Receptor source: an adult who received the AZD1222 COVID-19 vaccine.

V and J are TRBV7-8 and TRBJ1-5; TRBD1 might be the D (6 bases). Germline CDR1 and CDR2: SGHVS and FQNEAQ. CDR3 size: 17 residues. V was trimmed by 5 bases and J by 1 base, leaving 18 bases between them. The CDR3 bases are TGTGCCAGCAGCCCGGGCAGGCGGGGGCTAAGCAATCAGCCCCAGCATTTT. Residues: CASSPGRRGLSNQPQHF.

The chain couples TRBV2 to TRBJ1-5; D gene unclear. This CDR3 is built from 15 residues. Trimming cost V 6 bases and J 3 bases, with 15 bases left between them. Germline CDR1 SNHLY, CDR2 FYNNEI. The CDR3 nucleotides read TGTGCCAGCAGGCGGGCCCCCGACGACAATCAGCCCCAGCATTTT. Amino acids: CASRRAPDDNQPQHF.

The rearrangement links TRBV9 to TRBJ1-3; D call uncertain. Trimming shortened V by 2 bases and J by 4 bases, and 13 bases separated the two germline ends. The germline CDR1 and CDR2 sequences are SGDLS and YYNGEE. This CDR3 region has 15 residues. CDR3 sequence: CASSVDPTPGNTIYF. In DNA form, the CDR3 reads TGTGCCAGCAGCGTGGATCCAACCCCGGGAAACACCATATATTTT.

This clone was found a few times. The chain recombines TRBV6-1 with TRBJ2-5; 9 bases match TRBD2. CDR1 is MNHNS, CDR2 SASEGT, per germline. The CDR3 extends over 17 amino acids. The J segment lost 5 bases and the V segment lost 1 base, leaving 11 bases of the junction unmatched. CDR3 DNA sequence: TGTGCCAGCAGTGAAGGCAACCTAGCGGGGACCGGGGAGACCCAGTACTTC. It encodes CASSEGNLAGTGETQYF.

The chain employs TRBV7-2 and TRBJ2-1, with D perhaps matching TRBD1 (6 bases). The CDR3 length is 16 residues. Trimming took off 2 bases at V and 7 bases at J, with 18 bases between the two ends. CDR1 is SGHTA, CDR2 FQGNSA, per germline. CDR3 coding DNA: TGTGCCAGCAGCTTATCTGCTGGGGGCGCACGAAATGAGCAGTTCTTC. Its translation is CASSLSAGGARNEQFF.

This clone has a single count. This chain connects TRBV19 to TRBJ2-1; D could derive from TRBD1 or TRBD2 (5 bases each). The V and J ends lost 3 bases and 11 bases respectively, with 8 bases between them. This CDR3 region has 11 residues. Germline CDR1 reads LNHDA; CDR2 reads SQIVND (reference sequence). The CDR3 nucleotides read TGTGCCAGTAGTATTCGGGGCCAGCAGTTCTTC. Residues: CASSIRGQQFF.

The genes are TRBV7-9 and TRBJ1-2; TRBD1 is a possible D gene (5 bases). V lost 5 bases to trimming and J lost 3 bases, with 10 bases between them. CDR1 and CDR2 from the germline V gene are SEHNR and FQNEAQ (reference sequence). The CDR3 length is 13 residues. The DNA for the CDR3 is TGTGCCAGCAGCCGGACATCAGACTATGGCTACACCTTC. It translates to CASSRTSDYGYTF. The full variable domain, its missing parts supplied by reference TRBV7-9 and TRBJ1-2, is DTGVSQNPRHKITKRGQNVTFRCDPISEHNRLYWYRQTLGQGPEFLTYFQNEAQLEKSRLLSDRFSAERPKGSFSTLEIQRTEQGDSAMYLCASSRTSDYGYTFGSGTRLTVV.

The chain joins TRBV11-2 to TRBJ1-1; tentatively, D is TRBD1 (5 bases). Trimming cost V 0 bases and J 5 bases, with 13 bases left between them. Germline V lookup: CDR1 SGHAT, CDR2 FQNNGV. This CDR3 is 15 amino acids long. CDR3 DNA sequence: TGTGCCAGCAGCTTAGATTGGGGGGGAAGGACTGAAGCTTTCTTT. Translation gives CASSLDWGGRTEAFF.